This is a list of T cell receptor beta chains from one sample in a study of Graves' ophthalmopathy and Graves' hyperthyroidism. Each CDR3 protein is one row after TCRdb ran MiXCR on the multiplex PCR reads. The sample shows about 700,000 distinct CDR3 sequences, about two fifths of them seen only once. The specimen was peripheral blood. These receptor sequences come from an adult man with Graves' ophthalmopathy. The CDR3 runs from the conserved cysteine through the conserved F or W.

v_gene	j_gene	CDR3aa
TRBV7-2	TRBJ2-3	CASSPRPDQLEYF
TRBV5-6	TRBJ1-1	CASSYLGARVNTEAFF
TRBV7-7	TRBJ2-5	CASSLGGQGLETQYF
TRBV2	TRBJ1-2	CASSYRASRYTF
TRBV7-8	TRBJ1-1	CASSEDRWRPFEAFF
TRBV20-1	TRBJ1-2	CSARDSDGQGYGYTF
TRBV10-3	TRBJ1-5	CAISEVNQPQHF
TRBV25-1	TRBJ2-5	CASNRQGNGTQYF
TRBV7-2	TRBJ2-6	CASSISWTGGSVGPNVLTF
TRBV9	TRBJ1-1	CASSVDGASPEAFF
TRBV20-1	TRBJ2-7	CSARDVRRFPYEQYF
TRBV12-3/TRBV12-4	TRBJ2-5	CASSYGQLEQETQYF
TRBV2	TRBJ2-7	CASSDREYSYEQYF
TRBV3-1	TRBJ1-2	CASSQGDRVFDYGYTF
TRBV6-5	TRBJ1-2	CASMGTTPSGYTF
TRBV12-3/TRBV12-4	TRBJ1-2	CASIQTGTIGGYTF
TRBV12-3/TRBV12-4	TRBJ2-2	CASSFALNTGELFF
TRBV2	TRBJ2-2	CASSEWWARTGELFF
TRBV7-2	TRBJ2-7	CASSLVPTGFYEQYF
TRBV10-2	TRBJ2-7	CASSSRTSGRVAEQYF
TRBV5-1	TRBJ1-4	CASSLVSNRNEKLFF
TRBV10-3	TRBJ1-5	CATQGSGQPQHF
TRBV29-1	TRBJ1-1	CSVEEEGGGSTEAFF
TRBV7-8	TRBJ2-7	CASSLARTGPSRDEQYF